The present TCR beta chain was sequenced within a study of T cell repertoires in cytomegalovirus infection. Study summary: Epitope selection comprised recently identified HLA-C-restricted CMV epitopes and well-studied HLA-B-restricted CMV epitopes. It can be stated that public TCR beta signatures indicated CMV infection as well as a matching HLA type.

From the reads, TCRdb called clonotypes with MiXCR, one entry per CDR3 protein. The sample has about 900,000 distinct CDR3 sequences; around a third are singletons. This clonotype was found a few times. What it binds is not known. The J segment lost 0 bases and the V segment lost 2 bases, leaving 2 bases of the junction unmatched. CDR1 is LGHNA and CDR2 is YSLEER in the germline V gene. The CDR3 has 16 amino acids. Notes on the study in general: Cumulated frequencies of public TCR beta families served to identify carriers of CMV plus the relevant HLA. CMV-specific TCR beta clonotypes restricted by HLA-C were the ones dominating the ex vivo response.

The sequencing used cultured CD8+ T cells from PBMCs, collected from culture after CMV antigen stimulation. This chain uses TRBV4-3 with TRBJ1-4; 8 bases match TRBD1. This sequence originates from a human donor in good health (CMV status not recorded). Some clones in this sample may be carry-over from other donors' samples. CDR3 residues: CASSQTTGATNEKLFF. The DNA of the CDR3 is TGCGCCAGCAGCCAAACGACAGGGGCAACTAATGAAAAACTGTTTTTT.